This TCR beta chain was sequenced for a study of blood T cell repertoires in COVID-19. The ends were cut back, 5 bases at V and 0 bases at J, with 7 bases in the middle. Germline loops: CDR1 SGHTA, CDR2 FQGNSA. This CDR3 contains 13 residues. The method was immunoSEQ multiplex PCR; TCRdb's version includes in-frame clones alone and lacks a portion of them. This table holds around 400,000 clones, about nine tenths found once. Participants were aged about 18 to 90 years, lived in about two dozen US areas, and enrolled virtually. This sequence originates from a woman aged 25 to 39 who had recovered from COVID-19. The chain couples TRBV7-2 to TRBJ1-1; D is unresolved. The sample taken for sequencing was PBMCs or T cells enriched from blood (not recorded which). CDR3 sequence reads: CASSPLMNTEAFF. As DNA, the CDR3 is TGTGCCAGCAGCCCGTTAATGAACACTGAAGCTTTCTTT.